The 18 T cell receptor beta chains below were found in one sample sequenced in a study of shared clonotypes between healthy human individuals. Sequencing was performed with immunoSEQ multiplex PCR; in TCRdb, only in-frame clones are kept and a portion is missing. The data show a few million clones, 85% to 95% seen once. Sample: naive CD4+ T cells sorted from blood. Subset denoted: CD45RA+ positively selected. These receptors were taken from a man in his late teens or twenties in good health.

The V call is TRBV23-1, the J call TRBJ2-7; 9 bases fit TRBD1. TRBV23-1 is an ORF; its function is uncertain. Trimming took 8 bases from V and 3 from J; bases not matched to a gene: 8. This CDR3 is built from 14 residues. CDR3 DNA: TGCGCCAGCTCTCCGGGACAGGGTAGCTACGAGCAGTACTTC. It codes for CASSPGQGSYEQYF.

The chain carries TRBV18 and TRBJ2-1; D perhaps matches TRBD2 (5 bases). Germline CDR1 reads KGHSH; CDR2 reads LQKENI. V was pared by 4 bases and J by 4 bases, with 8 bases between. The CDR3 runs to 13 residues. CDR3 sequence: CASSRGLYNEQFF. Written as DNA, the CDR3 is TGTGCCAGCTCACGAGGACTGTACAATGAGCAGTTCTTC.

Here the CDR3 DNA reads TGTGCCAGCCGAGGAGGCGCAGCGAGGGGCTACACCTTC. Translated: CASRGGAARGYTF. The chain links TRBV2 to TRBJ1-2; no reliable D call. The CDR3 covers 13 residues. Looked up from germline, CDR1 is SNHLY and CDR2 is FYNNEI. Trimming pared 8 bases from V and 8 bases from J, leaving 18 bases between.

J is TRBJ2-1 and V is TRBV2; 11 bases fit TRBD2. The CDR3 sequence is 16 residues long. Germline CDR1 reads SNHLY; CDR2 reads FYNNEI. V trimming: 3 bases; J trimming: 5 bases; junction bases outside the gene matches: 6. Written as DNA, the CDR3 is TGTGCCAGCAGTGAGTTTCTAGCGGGAGGTCACAATGAGCAGTTCTTC. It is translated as CASSEFLAGGHNEQFF.

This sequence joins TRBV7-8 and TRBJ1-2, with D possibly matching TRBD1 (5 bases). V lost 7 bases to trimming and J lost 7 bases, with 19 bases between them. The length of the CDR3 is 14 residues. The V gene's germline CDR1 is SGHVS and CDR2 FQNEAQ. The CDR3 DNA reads TGTGCCAGCACCCAAGACCAGGGTGAGGGTGGCTACACCTTC. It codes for CASTQDQGEGGYTF.

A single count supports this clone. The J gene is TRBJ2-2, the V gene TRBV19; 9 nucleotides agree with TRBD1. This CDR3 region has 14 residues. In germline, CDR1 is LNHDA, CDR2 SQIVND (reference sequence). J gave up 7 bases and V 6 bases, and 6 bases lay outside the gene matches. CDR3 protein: CASRPTGGLGELFF. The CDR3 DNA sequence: TGTGCCAGTAGGCCGACAGGGGGACTCGGGGAGCTGTTTTTT.

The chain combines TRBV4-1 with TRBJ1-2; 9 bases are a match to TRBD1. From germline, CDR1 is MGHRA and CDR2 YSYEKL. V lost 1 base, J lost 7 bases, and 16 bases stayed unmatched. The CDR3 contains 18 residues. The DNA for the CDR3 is TGCGCCAGCAGCCAAGTACCGGGGACAGGGAGCCCCTCGGGTGGCTACACCTTC. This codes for CASSQVPGTGSPSGGYTF.

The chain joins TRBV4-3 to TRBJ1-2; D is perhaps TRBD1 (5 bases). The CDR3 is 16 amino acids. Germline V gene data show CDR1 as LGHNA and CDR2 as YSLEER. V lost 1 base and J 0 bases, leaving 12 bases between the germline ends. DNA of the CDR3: TGCGCCAGCAGCCAAGCGGGGGGTTCTCCTAACTATGGCTACACCTTC. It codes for CASSQAGGSPNYGYTF.

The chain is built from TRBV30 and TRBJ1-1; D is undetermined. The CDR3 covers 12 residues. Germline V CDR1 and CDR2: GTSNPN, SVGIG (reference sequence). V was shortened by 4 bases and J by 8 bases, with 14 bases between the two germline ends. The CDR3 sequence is CAWKRPRAEAFF. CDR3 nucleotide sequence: TGTGCCTGGAAACGACCTAGAGCCGAAGCTTTCTTT.

The CDR3 DNA follows: TGCGCCAGCAGCATTTCGGGCCCAGCGGGTAATGAGCAGTTCTTC. Translation gives CASSISGPAGNEQFF. This chain connects TRBV5-1 to TRBJ2-1, with a tentative D call TRBD2 (6 bases). This CDR3 is built from 15 residues. From germline, CDR1 is SGHRS and CDR2 YFSETQ. Trimming cost V 4 bases and J 7 bases, with 18 bases left between them.

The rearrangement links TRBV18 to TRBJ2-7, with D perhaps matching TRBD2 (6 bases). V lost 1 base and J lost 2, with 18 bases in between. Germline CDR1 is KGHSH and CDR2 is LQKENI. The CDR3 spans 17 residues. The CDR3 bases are TGTGCCAGCTCACCACGGGAGGTTTTGTTGGGGGCCTACGAGCAGTACTTC. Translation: CASSPREVLLGAYEQYF.

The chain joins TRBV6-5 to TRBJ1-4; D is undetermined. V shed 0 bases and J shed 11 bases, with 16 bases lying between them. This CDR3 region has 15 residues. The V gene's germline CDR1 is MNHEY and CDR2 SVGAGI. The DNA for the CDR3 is TGTGCCAGCAGTTACTCGACGCGGGGAGAAAACAAACTGTTTTTT. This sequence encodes CASSYSTRGENKLFF.

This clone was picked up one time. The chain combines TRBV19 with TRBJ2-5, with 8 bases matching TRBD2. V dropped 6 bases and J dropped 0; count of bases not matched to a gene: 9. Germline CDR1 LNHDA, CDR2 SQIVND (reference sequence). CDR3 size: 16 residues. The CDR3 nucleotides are TGTGCCAGTAGGGCCCTCGGGGGGGGATACCAAGAGACCCAGTACTTC. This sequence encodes CASRALGGGYQETQYF.

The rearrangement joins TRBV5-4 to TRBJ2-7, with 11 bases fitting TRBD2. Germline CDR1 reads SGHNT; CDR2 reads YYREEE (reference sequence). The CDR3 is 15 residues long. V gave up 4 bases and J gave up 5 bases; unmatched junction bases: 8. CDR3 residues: CASSLLAGGLHEQYF. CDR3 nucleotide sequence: TGTGCCAGCAGCCTTTTAGCGGGGGGGCTCCACGAGCAGTACTTC.

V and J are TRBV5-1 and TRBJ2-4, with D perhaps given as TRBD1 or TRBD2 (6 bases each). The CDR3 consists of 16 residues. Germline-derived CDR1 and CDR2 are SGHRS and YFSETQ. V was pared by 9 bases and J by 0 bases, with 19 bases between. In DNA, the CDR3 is TGCGCCACCTCCCCTGGAGGGGGGCTAGCCAAAAACATTCAGTACTTC. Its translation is CATSPGGGLAKNIQYF.

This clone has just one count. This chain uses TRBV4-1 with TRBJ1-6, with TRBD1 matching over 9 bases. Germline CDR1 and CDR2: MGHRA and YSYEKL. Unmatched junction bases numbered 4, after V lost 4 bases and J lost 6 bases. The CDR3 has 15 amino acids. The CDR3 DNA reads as TGCGCCAGCAGCCTTAAGGGACAGGGTAATTCACCCCTCCACTTT. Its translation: CASSLKGQGNSPLHF.

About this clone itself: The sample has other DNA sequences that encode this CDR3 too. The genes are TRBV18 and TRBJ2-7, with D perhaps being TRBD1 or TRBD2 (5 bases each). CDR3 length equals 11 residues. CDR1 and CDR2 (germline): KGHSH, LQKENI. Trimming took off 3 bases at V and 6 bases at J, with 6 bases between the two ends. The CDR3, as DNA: TGTGCCAGCTCACCGGGACCCGAGCAGTACTTC. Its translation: CASSPGPEQYF. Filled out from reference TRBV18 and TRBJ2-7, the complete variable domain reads NAGVMQNPRHLVRRRGQEARLRCSPMKGHSHVYWYRQLPEEGLKFMVYLQKENIIDESGMPKERFSAEFPKEGPSILRIQQVVRGDSAAYFCASSPGPEQYFGPGTRLTVT.

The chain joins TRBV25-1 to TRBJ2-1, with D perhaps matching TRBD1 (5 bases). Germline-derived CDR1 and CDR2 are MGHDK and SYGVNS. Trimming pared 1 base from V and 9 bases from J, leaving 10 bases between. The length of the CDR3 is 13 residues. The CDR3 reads CASSELWGSEQFF. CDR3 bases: TGTGCCAGCAGTGAATTGTGGGGCAGTGAGCAGTTCTTC. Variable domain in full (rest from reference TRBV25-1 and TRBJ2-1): EADIYQTPRYLVIGTGKKITLECSQTMGHDKMYWYQQDPGMELHLIHYSYGVNSTEKGDLSSESTVSRIRTEHFPLTLESARPSHTSQYLCASSELWGSEQFFGPGTRLTVL.